This T cell receptor (beta chain) is from a study of post-analysis software for immune sequencing data. Study at large: The courses of disease that were included comprised relapsing-remitting, secondary progressive and progressive-relapsing multiple sclerosis. General study findings and limits: Among multiple sclerosis patients, normalized Chao1 diversity was significantly below that of controls. Comparison of patients with controls showed about 5 TRBV segments more frequent in patients, TRBV5-6, TRBV5-1 and TRBV20-1 among them. Same-batch preparations were strongly co-clustered by F measure.

cDNA libraries of TCR beta carried unique molecular identifiers. TCRdb ran MiXCR on the PCR reads and lists one entry per CDR3 protein. The sample records fewer than 850,000 distinct CDR3 sequences, roughly 29% being singletons. This clonotype was seen a handful of times. Its antigen is undetermined. Germline lookup yields CDR1 LGHNA and CDR2 YNFKEQ. Deletions cut 2 bases from V and 4 bases from J, with 16 bases between. The CDR3 runs 16 residues. What was sequenced was blood. The chain joins TRBV4-2 to TRBJ2-3; perhaps TRBD2 as D (7 bases). The sequence derives from a girl aged 10-17 years with multiple sclerosis. CDR3 coding DNA: TGTGCCAGCAGCCAACCGGTGGGGGGGCTCGCAGATACGCAGTATTTT. The encoded protein is CASSQPVGGLADTQYF.